This entry is about one T cell receptor (beta chain). Its binding antigen is unknown. Because the CDR3's place on the DNA is in doubt, the DNA is left out and the CDR3 is given as listed by TCRdb. The sample is drawn from a study of regulatory T cells in long-lasting Graves disease (dated by TCRdb to the early 2020s). Concerning the study at large: Newly diagnosed Graves' disease patients had taken antithyroid drugs for less than 3 months. Patients with persistent Graves' disease were compared with patients with newly diagnosed Graves' disease using TCR sequencing and RNA sequencing of peripheral blood. The study took place in China and was registered as a clinical trial. A total of some 33 samples were covered by TCR sequencing, comprising around 13 persistent and around 20 newly diagnosed Graves' disease patients. The paper's findings and limits, for the study overall: Persistent disease showed preferential use of TRBV28, TRBJ1-2 and TRBJ2-5, whereas newly diagnosed disease favored TRBV20-1 and TRBJ2-1. Sequencing and analysis were limited to the TCR beta chain. The authors noted that the small sample size was a limitation that may lower accuracy. Because the primary lesion, thyroid tissue, could not be accessed, the study looked at peripheral blood alone. Persistent patients shared more public clonotypes among themselves (2,741) than newly diagnosed patients did (about 900). Compared with newly diagnosed patients, persistent Graves' disease patients had lower TCR Shannon entropy and fewer highly expanded clones, which suggests clonal expansion.

According to the study, the label for this sample's time point signals: newly diagnosed GD, antithyroid drugs for less than 3 months. For both TCR sequencing and RNA sequencing, RNA was extracted from PBMCs using TRIzol. Graves' disease was diagnosed according to American Thyroid Association guidelines. Patients were recruited from an endocrinology department in Xi'an, China. From each patient, about 9 milliliters of peripheral blood was collected into an EDTA anticoagulant tube. Ficoll Paque Plus density gradient separation was used to isolate PBMCs, and no further T cell sorting was performed. An Agilent 2100 Bioanalyzer and agarose gel were used to assess RNA quality, and a NanoDrop 2000 was used to measure RNA concentration. Library construction relied on multiplex PCR. The reads were generated on an Illumina HiSeq 4000. To build TCR beta libraries, CDR3 regions were amplified by Arm-PCR using iRepertoire HTBI primers. Gel purification was performed on PCR products prior to sequencing. The original methods were these. Gene usage analysis of CDR3 amino acid clonotypes used the 62 TRBV and around 13 TRBJ segments found across samples. COPE and FqMerger were used to merge the filtered high-quality paired reads into contigs. Contigs were aligned with BLAST to IMGT TRBV, TRBD and TRBJ reference genes, and CDR3 was defined per IMGT. Clonotypes above 0.1% frequency were classified as highly expanded clones. Shannon entropy was used to measure repertoire diversity, and the Gini coefficient was used to measure V-J evenness. A clonotype found in more than one individual was treated as public. In-frame beta chains were kept once TCRdb had trimmed the public reads at Q25 with fastp and called clones with MiXCR. Each entry merges the rows of one CDR3 protein and shows their most common DNA and genes. These V and J calls derive from TCRdb rather than the authors' analysis. The sample table holds about 540,000 distinct CDR3 sequences, of which approximately 15% were seen once. In total, the top ten clones hold roughly a tenth of the sample.

Spanning cysteine to phenylalanine, the CDR3 consists of 18 amino acids. Via the germline V gene, CDR1 is SQVTM and CDR2 ANQGSEA. These same records also appear under a second study, on T cells in Graves' hyperthyroidism and ophthalmopathy. The other study reports the following: Stable Graves' hyperthyroidism was defined as the absence of progression to ophthalmopathy over 18 months of follow-up. The hyperthyroidism patients were between 18 and 65 years old and newly diagnosed, with a disease duration of less than 2 months. Exclusion was applied to patients with uncontrolled infections, other autoimmune diseases, pregnancy or lactation. Clinical symptoms, serum thyroxine and TRAb, thyroid ultrasound, and orbital computed tomography formed the basis for the diagnoses. A first-round RT-PCR of the TCR CDR3 used the HTBI primer set with the Qiagen OneStep RT-PCR kit. Most expanded thyroid clonotypes (frequency above 0.001) were also detected in blood, a finding suggesting that blood repertoires may reflect thyroid immune responses. A model built on a 13 V-J signature distinguished ophthalmopathy from stable hyperthyroidism, reaching 87.88% sensitivity and under 84% specificity in cross-validation and 80%/75% in testing. In validation, the model predicted progression to ophthalmopathy with around 71% sensitivity and 72% to 75% specificity, a median of about 6.7 months before onset. To identify distinguishing TCR V-J signatures, a discovery cohort of around 98 patients was used, comprising 43 with Graves' ophthalmopathy and around 60 with stable Graves' hyperthyroidism. Prospective prediction of ophthalmopathy was tested in an independent validation cohort of some 19 hyperthyroidism patients and 17 patients who later progressed to ophthalmopathy. For training and testing, the 110 or so patients in the discovery cohort were randomly divided in a 7:3 ratio. The study also compared thyroid tissue and blood T-cell repertoires from several Graves' hyperthyroidism patients. Following sampling, methimazole starting at 30 mg daily was given to hyperthyroidism patients, and high-dose intravenous methylprednisolone was given to ophthalmopathy patients. The libraries were constructed in a second round of multiplex PCR and then size-selected and purified. Libraries were sequenced paired-end with 100 bp reads on an Illumina HiSeq2000. SOAPnuke was used to process the raw data, throwing out any read that contained adapters or uncalled bases, had a mean Phred below 15, or lacked an exact constant-primer or identifier match. COPE v1.2.5 was used to merge high-quality paired reads, and clonotypes were defined as unique nucleotide sequences. Clonotypes were aligned to IMGT TRBV, TRBD and TRBJ reference segments using MiTCR v1.1. Only V-J combinations with frequency above 0.0001, covering about 99% of repertoires, were analysed. The TCS score was defined as the ratio of F50 (clonal expansion) to E x V (chaos), calculated using BLOSUM62-based TCRdist between CDR3 peptides within each V-J. Welch's t-statistics and random forest reduced 514 V-J features to 10 to 15, which were used in a naive Bayes classifier (R e1071). No statistical method was used to fix the sample size in advance, and group allocation was not hidden from the investigators. According to the paper, TCR Vbeta CDR3 sequencing was carried out on about 140 peripheral blood samples, which came from 40 to 45 ophthalmopathy, 75 to 80 hyperthyroidism and about 17 progressor patients.

This receptor was obtained from a man aged 25-45 years with Graves disease. Donor details come from another sample of the same person, matched by shared clones. The V gene is TRBV29-1 and the J gene is TRBJ1-2; TRBD1, the table's D call, was not compared with the DNA. This material consisted of peripheral blood mononuclear cells (PBMCs), taken at new diagnosis, from a patient treated with antithyroid drugs. The CDR3 loop reads CSGHQLGQGRWWDYGCTF.